One sample yielded the 32 T cell receptor beta chains listed below, sequenced in a study of blood T cell repertoires in COVID-19. The method was immunoSEQ multiplex PCR; TCRdb's version includes in-frame clones alone and lacks a portion of them. The sample has some 50,000 clones, 80% to 90% seen once; the top ten hold around 27%. Sequenced material: peripheral blood. Every receptor here comes from a human donor in a cohort sampled during active COVID-19.

This chain links TRBV15 with TRBJ2-7; TRBD2 aligns across 8 bases. The V gene end was trimmed by 0 bases and the J gene end by 3 bases; junction bases not matched to a gene: 1. CDR3 length equals 14 residues. CDR1 and CDR2 from the germline V gene are LNHNV and YYDKDF (reference sequence). The CDR3 region has the DNA TGTGCCACCAGCAGAGAACTAGCGGACTACGAGCAGTACTTC. This translates into CATSRELADYEQYF. Full variable domain (outside the CDR3, taken from reference TRBV15 and TRBJ2-7): DAMVIQNPRYQVTQFGKPVTLSCSQTLNHNVMYWYQQKSSQAPKLLFHYYDKDFNNEADTPDNFQSRRPNTSFCFLDIRSPGLGDTAMYLCATSRELADYEQYFGPGTRLTVT.

As regards this clone: The sample has other DNA sequences that encode this CDR3 too. The rearrangement uses TRBV18 and TRBJ1-4; TRBD1 matches at 8 bases. Germline CDR1 is KGHSH and CDR2 is LQKENI. The CDR3 length is 14 residues. V was clipped by 3 bases and J by 5 bases; unmatched bases: 2. CDR3 sequence reads: CASSPGQGNEKLFF. The CDR3 region has the DNA TGTGCCAGCTCACCCGGACAGGGCAATGAAAAACTGTTTTTT.

J is TRBJ1-2 and V is TRBV2, with D possibly matching TRBD1 (5 bases). The CDR3 runs 14 residues. The germline V gene encodes CDR1 SNHLY and CDR2 FYNNEI. With 11 bases removed from V and 3 bases from J, the gap between germline ends came to 19 bases. This CDR3 is CAGKNGGIDYGYTF. The CDR3 coding sequence is TGTGCCGGGAAGAACGGGGGTATCGACTATGGCTACACCTTC.

J is TRBJ2-7 and V is TRBV5-1; tentatively, D is TRBD2 (5 bases). Trimming cost V 3 bases and J 6 bases, with 16 bases left between them. Germline-derived CDR1 and CDR2 are SGHRS and YFSETQ. There are 14 residues in the CDR3. CDR3 region: CASSWARTAPEQYF. The CDR3, as DNA: TGCGCCAGCAGCTGGGCGCGGACTGCCCCCGAGCAGTACTTC.

This clone was counted a few times. The chain recombines TRBV7-9 with TRBJ1-3; D might be TRBD1 (6 bases). The length of the CDR3 is 16 residues. V lost 3 bases and J lost 0, with 12 bases in between. Germline CDR1 is SEHNR and CDR2 is FQNEAQ (reference sequence). CDR3 bases: TGTGCCAGCAGCTTGCTACGGGACAACTCTGGAAACACCATATATTTT. Amino acid sequence: CASSLLRDNSGNTIYF. Drawing the rest from reference TRBV7-9 and TRBJ1-3, the complete variable domain is DTGVSQNPRHKITKRGQNVTFRCDPISEHNRLYWYRQTLGQGPEFLTYFQNEAQLEKSRLLSDRFSAERPKGSFSTLEIQRTEQGDSAMYLCASSLLRDNSGNTIYFGEGSWLTVV.

The chain joins TRBV5-1 to TRBJ1-4; D may be TRBD1 (5 bases). This CDR3 region has 15 residues. V was clipped by 0 bases and J by 7 bases, with 13 bases between them. Germline V gene sequence: CDR1 SGHRS, CDR2 YFSETQ. The CDR3 region has the DNA TGCGCCAGCAGCTTGGCCGGGGGTTCGTTTGAAAAACTGTTTTTT. The encoded protein is CASSLAGGSFEKLFF. The complete variable domain, with remaining parts taken from reference TRBV5-1 and TRBJ1-4, reads KAGVTQTPRYLIKTRGQQVTLSCSPISGHRSVSWYQQTPGQGLQFLFEYFSETQRNKGNFPGRFSGRQFSNSRSEMNVSTLELGDSALYLCASSLAGGSFEKLFFGSGTQLSVL.

The V gene is TRBV28, the J gene TRBJ2-1, with 9 bases fitting TRBD2. The germline V gene has CDR1 MDHEN and CDR2 SYDVKM. Losses at the gene ends were 5 bases for V and 0 bases for J; bases not matched to a gene: 5. CDR3 length equals 16 residues. The CDR3 spells CASSRSTSGSYNEQFF. The CDR3 nucleotides read TGTGCCAGCAGTCGATCGACTAGCGGCTCCTACAATGAGCAGTTCTTC.

The chain has TRBV3-1 (or the pseudogene TRBV3-2) and TRBJ1-1, with 8 bases fitting TRBD1. Germline trimming cut 1 base from V and 6 bases from J; bases unmatched to any gene: 4. The CDR3 contains 14 residues. Germline assignment: CDR1 LGHDT and CDR2 YNNKEL (reference sequence). CDR3 DNA: TGTGCCAGCAGCCAAGCCAGGGGGCTCTCTGAAGCTTTCTTT. Translated, it gives CASSQARGLSEAFF.

The chain employs TRBV5-1 and TRBJ2-7; D is undetermined. The CDR3 covers 17 residues. The germline V gene has CDR1 SGHRS and CDR2 YFSETQ. Trimming removed 3 bases at V and 4 bases at J, with 23 bases between. CDR3 protein: CASSSAGSSLRLYEQYF. CDR3 DNA sequence: TGCGCCAGCAGCTCAGCCGGGTCTTCACTTCGTTTATACGAGCAGTACTTC.

CDR3 in DNA: TGTGCCAGCAGTACGGGACAGGGATCTGAAAAACTGTTTTTT. It yields the protein CASSTGQGSEKLFF. The chain recombines TRBV27 with TRBJ1-4, with 9 bases matching TRBD1. Germline V gene data show CDR1 as MNHEY and CDR2 as SMNVEV (reference sequence). The CDR3 sequence is 14 residues long. V was clipped by 5 bases and J by 7 bases; unmatched bases: 5.

The rearrangement links TRBV6-5 to TRBJ1-4; 10 nucleotides align to TRBD1. The J segment lost 7 bases and the V segment lost 6 bases, leaving 5 bases of the junction unmatched. The CDR3 sequence is 14 residues long. Germline V lookup: CDR1 MNHEY, CDR2 SVGAGI. The CDR3 nucleotides are TGTGCCAGCAGGGGGACAGGGGCGGGTGAAAAACTGTTTTTT. Its translation: CASRGTGAGEKLFF.

V is TRBV5-1 and J is TRBJ2-1, with 8 bases identical to TRBD1. Germline CDR1 and CDR2: SGHRS and YFSETQ. This CDR3 has 14 residues. V shed 1 base, J shed 12 bases, and the junction held 9 bases outside the gene matches. The CDR3 DNA sequence: TGCGCCAGCAGCTTGCAAACTATCGGGACAGGGCAGTTCTTC. It is translated as CASSLQTIGTGQFF. Looking up the rest from reference TRBV5-1 and TRBJ2-1 gives the full variable domain: KAGVTQTPRYLIKTRGQQVTLSCSPISGHRSVSWYQQTPGQGLQFLFEYFSETQRNKGNFPGRFSGRQFSNSRSEMNVSTLELGDSALYLCASSLQTIGTGQFFGPGTRLTVL.

This clone was recorded only once. The rearrangement links TRBV6-5 to TRBJ2-1; D call uncertain. The CDR3 extends over 12 amino acids. Germline assignment: CDR1 MNHEY and CDR2 SVGAGI. V was trimmed by 4 bases and J by 9 bases, leaving 10 bases between them. CDR3 sequence: CASSLQGGEQFF. The CDR3 DNA follows: TGTGCCAGCAGTTTACAAGGCGGTGAGCAGTTCTTC.

The chain couples TRBV15 to TRBJ1-5; a weak D match, TRBD1 (6 bases). V was pared by 0 bases and J by 7 bases, with 13 bases between. CDR1 is LNHNV, CDR2 YYDKDF, per germline (reference sequence). This CDR3 has 15 residues. The CDR3 DNA reads TGTGCCACCAGCAGAGAACAGGGCCAGGGGCAGCCCCAGCATTTT. Its protein product is CATSREQGQGQPQHF.

By sample share, this clone is medium-sized. The rearrangement links TRBV7-9 to TRBJ1-2; 7 nucleotides line up with TRBD1. The CDR3 spans 13 residues. With 1 base clipped from V and 6 bases from J, the junction kept 2 bases outside the gene matches. Germline-derived CDR1 and CDR2 are SEHNR and FQNEAQ (reference sequence). CDR3 sequence: CASSLETGNGYTF. CDR3 DNA sequence: TGTGCCAGCAGCTTAGAGACAGGGAATGGCTACACCTTC.

The chain couples TRBV4-1 to TRBJ2-1; possible D gene TRBD2, 5 bases. The V gene lost 0 bases and the J gene lost 5 bases, with 8 bases spanning the gap. The CDR3 is made up of 14 amino acids. CDR1 MGHRA and CDR2 YSYEKL come from the germline V gene. As DNA, the CDR3 is TGCGCCAGCAGCCAAGACGGGATGAACAATGAGCAGTTCTTC. Encoded protein: CASSQDGMNNEQFF.

The chain combines TRBV19 with TRBJ2-7, with D perhaps TRBD2 (8 bases). V lost 3 bases and J lost 3, with 15 bases in between. Germline CDR1 LNHDA, CDR2 SQIVND (reference sequence). The CDR3 is 15 residues long. The DNA of the CDR3 is TGTGCCAGTAGTATCCGGGAGGGGGCGAACTACGAGCAGTACTTC. Protein product: CASSIREGANYEQYF.

The chain joins TRBV7-2 to TRBJ2-3, with TRBD2 identical over 7 bases. This CDR3 has 15 residues. The germline CDR1 and CDR2 sequences are SGHTA and FQGNSA. Unmatched junction bases numbered 1, after V lost 1 base and J lost 0 bases. The CDR3: CASSLVSGSTDTQYF. Written as DNA, the CDR3 is TGTGCCAGCAGCTTAGTTAGCGGGAGCACAGATACGCAGTATTTT.

The chain combines TRBV5-1 with TRBJ2-7, with TRBD1 matching over 8 bases. This CDR3 contains 14 residues. V was pared by 2 bases and J by 5 bases, with 6 bases of the junction left unmatched. CDR1 and CDR2 (germline): SGHRS, YFSETQ. CDR3 amino acids: CASSFSPGGDEQYF. For the CDR3, the DNA is TGCGCCAGCAGCTTTTCTCCAGGGGGCGACGAGCAGTACTTC.

By share of the sample, this clone is medium-sized. This chain joins TRBV2 and TRBJ1-1; 8 nucleotides align to TRBD1. The CDR3 is 14 residues long. Germline V gene lookup returns CDR1 SNHLY and CDR2 FYNNEI. J was trimmed by 4 bases and V by 6 bases; bases with no gene match: 7. CDR3: CASRDKGQVTEAFF. The CDR3 nucleotides are TGTGCCAGCAGAGATAAGGGACAGGTCACTGAAGCTTTCTTT. The entire variable domain, with the rest obtained from reference TRBV2 and TRBJ1-1, is as follows: EPEVTQTPSHQVTQMGQEVILRCVPISNHLYFYWYRQILGQKVEFLVSFYNNEISEKSEIFDDQFSVERPDGSNFTLKIRSTKLEDSAMYFCASRDKGQVTEAFFGQGTRLTVV.

This sequence joins TRBV28 and TRBJ2-3, with 8 bases identical to TRBD2. The trim removed 5 bases at V and 2 bases at J, leaving 9 bases unmatched. Germline V CDR1 and CDR2: MDHEN, SYDVKM. The CDR3 totals 16 residues. CDR3 nucleotide sequence: TGTGCCAGCAGTCCCCAGAGCGGGGGAGTCACAGATACGCAGTATTTT. It is translated as CASSPQSGGVTDTQYF. The variable domain in full, with the rest retrieved from reference TRBV28 and TRBJ2-3, is DVKVTQSSRYLVKRTGEKVFLECVQDMDHENMFWYRQDPGLGLRLIYFSYDVKMKEKGDIPEGYSVSREKKERFSLILESASTNQTSMYLCASSPQSGGVTDTQYFGPGTRLTVL.

The rearrangement joins TRBV4-1 to TRBJ1-2, with D tentatively TRBD1 (6 bases). CDR3 length: 14 residues. Trimming left V 4 bases short and J 3 bases short, with 12 bases between. CDR1 is MGHRA, CDR2 YSYEKL, per germline. In DNA, the CDR3 is TGCGCCAGCAGCCCGAGGACAGTAGACTATGGCTACACCTTC. It encodes CASSPRTVDYGYTF.

The chain carries TRBV6-6 and TRBJ2-1; D gene uncertain. The CDR3 loop spans 10 amino acids. CDR1 is MNHNY and CDR2 is SVGAGI in the germline V gene (reference sequence). With 10 bases removed from V and 8 bases from J, the gap between germline ends came to 9 bases. In DNA form, the CDR3 reads TGTGCCACCGGTCTCGATGAGCAGTTCTTC. Amino acids: CATGLDEQFF.

This clone occurred once. The V gene is TRBV10-3, the J gene TRBJ2-3; perhaps TRBD2 as D (5 bases). V was shortened by 10 bases and J by 0 bases, with 17 bases between the two germline ends. The V gene's germline CDR1 is ENHRY and CDR2 SYGVKD. The CDR3 runs to 15 residues. CDR3 protein: CATLDGGSSTDTQYF. CDR3 coding DNA: TGTGCCACCCTCGACGGCGGGTCTAGCACAGATACGCAGTATTTT.

J is TRBJ2-7 and V is TRBV11-2, with TRBD1 matching 7 bases. Looked up from germline, CDR1 is SGHAT and CDR2 is FQNNGV. The CDR3 sequence is 15 residues long. The junction had 5 bases not matched to a gene; V was cut back by 1 base and J by 2 bases. The CDR3 loop reads CASSLGEGATYEQYF. The DNA of the CDR3 is TGTGCCAGCAGCTTAGGAGAGGGGGCAACCTACGAGCAGTACTTC.

The chain is built from TRBV3-1 (or the pseudogene TRBV3-2) and TRBJ2-7; tentatively, D is TRBD1 (5 bases). Trimming left V 1 base short and J 5 bases short, with 18 bases between. Germline CDR1 reads LGHDT; CDR2 reads YNNKEL (reference sequence). The CDR3 length is 16 residues. The CDR3 coding sequence is TGTGCCAGCAGCCAAGCCGAACAGGCAGGGAAACACGAGCAGTACTTC. Its translation: CASSQAEQAGKHEQYF.

The rearrangement links TRBV6-5 to TRBJ1-1, with TRBD1 matching over 7 bases. Germline V lookup: CDR1 MNHEY, CDR2 SVGAGI. This CDR3 has 14 residues. Unmatched junction bases numbered 5, after V lost 3 bases and J lost 4 bases. The CDR3 sequence is CASSYLGGPTEAFF. In DNA, the CDR3 is TGTGCCAGCAGTTATCTAGGGGGCCCCACTGAAGCTTTCTTT.

The gene calls are TRBV6-5 and TRBJ1-2, with no clear D. The germline gives CDR1 MNHEY, CDR2 SVGAGI. Trimming left V 7 bases short and J 5 bases short, with 17 bases between. The CDR3 length is 14 residues. The CDR3 region has the DNA TGTGCCAGCAACCAAGGCGGCCGGAATTATGGCTACACCTTC. Translation: CASNQGGRNYGYTF.

CDR3 in DNA: TGTGCCAGCAGACCCAGGACAGGTTCCTACAATGAGCAGTTCTTC. Its translation is CASRPRTGSYNEQFF. The J gene is TRBJ2-1, the V gene TRBV6-5; 7 positions agree with TRBD1. The V segment lost 6 bases and the J segment 1 base; nucleotides outside the gene matches: 6. The CDR3 is 15 residues long. Germline CDR1 is MNHEY and CDR2 is SVGAGI.

The rearrangement links TRBV9 to TRBJ2-1, with 7 bases aligning to TRBD1. Trimming cost V 2 bases and J 13 bases; bases outside gene matches: 18. This CDR3 is 16 amino acids long. CDR1 and CDR2 from the germline V gene are SGDLS and YYNGEE. The CDR3 sequence: CASSVRDSKTHSGQFF. CDR3 sequence (DNA): TGTGCCAGCAGCGTCAGGGACAGCAAAACCCATTCTGGCCAGTTCTTC.

The chain recombines TRBV11-1 with TRBJ2-5; TRBD2 matches at 12 bases. The germline CDR1 and CDR2 sequences are SGHAT and FQDESV (reference sequence). CDR3 length: 15 residues. J gave up 4 bases and V 5 bases, and 5 bases lay outside the gene matches. CDR3 sequence: CASSPSGRAPETQYF. CDR3 DNA sequence: TGTGCCAGCAGCCCTAGCGGGAGGGCCCCAGAGACCCAGTACTTC.

The rearrangement uses TRBV5-4 and TRBJ1-2, with TRBD1 as a possible D gene (5 bases). The CDR3 totals 14 residues. Germline lookup yields CDR1 SGHNT and CDR2 YYREEE (reference sequence). With 0 bases removed from V and 4 bases from J, the gap between germline ends came to 10 bases. The CDR3 nucleotides read TGTGCCAGCAGCTTGGCAGGGTCTCGCTATGGCTACACCTTC. Encoded protein: CASSLAGSRYGYTF.